The next 24 T cell receptor beta chains were all read from a single sample in a study of T cell repertoires in cytomegalovirus infection. One entry per CDR3 protein results from TCRdb running MiXCR on the reads. The repertoire includes 150,000 to 200,000 distinct CDR3 sequences, 13% to 15% of them detected once, and 25% to 30% sits in the top ten. Sequencing input: PBMCs. The source is a human donor in good health (CMV status not recorded). Some clones in this sample may be carry-over from other donors' samples.

This clonotype was detected many times. The chain couples TRBV7-9 to TRBJ2-3, with 8 bases lining up with TRBD1. The germline CDR1 and CDR2 sequences are SEHNR and FQNEAQ (reference sequence). J gave up 3 bases and V 3 bases, and 5 bases lay outside the gene matches. The CDR3 covers 15 residues. The CDR3 region is CASSFRQGNTDTQYF. The DNA for the CDR3 is TGTGCCAGCAGCTTCCGACAGGGGAATACAGATACGCAGTATTTT.

The chain is built from TRBV7-2 and TRBJ1-2, with 10 bases matching TRBD1. CDR3 length: 13 amino acids. The germline V gene encodes CDR1 SGHTA and CDR2 FQGNSA. The V and J ends lost 4 bases and 8 bases, in that order; junction bases with no gene match: 4. CDR3 region: CASSSDRGQGYTF. The CDR3, as DNA: TGTGCCAGCAGCTCTGACAGGGGGCAAGGCTACACCTTC.

This clonotype was seen ten or more times. This chain links TRBV7-9 with TRBJ2-1; TRBD2 agrees at 8 bases. V gave up 5 bases and J gave up 9 bases; unmatched junction bases: 24. CDR3 size: 19 residues. The V gene's germline CDR1 is SEHNR and CDR2 FQNEAQ (reference sequence). The CDR3 reads CASSQAGASHEALFSEQFF. The DNA for the CDR3 is TGTGCCAGCAGCCAAGCGGGGGCTTCACACGAGGCCTTATTCAGTGAGCAGTTCTTC.

Many counts were recorded for this clonotype. The rearrangement joins TRBV7-9 to TRBJ2-1, with TRBD1 matching over 7 bases. The germline gives CDR1 SEHNR, CDR2 FQNEAQ (reference sequence). This CDR3 has 15 amino acids. Trimming cost V 5 bases and J 4 bases; bases outside gene matches: 8. CDR3 DNA: TGTGCCAGCAGCCAAGGGACAGATACGTACAATGAGCAGTTCTTC. The encoded protein is CASSQGTDTYNEQFF. Filled out from reference TRBV7-9 and TRBJ2-1, the complete variable domain reads DTGVSQNPRHKITKRGQNVTFRCDPISEHNRLYWYRQTLGQGPEFLTYFQNEAQLEKSRLLSDRFSAERPKGSFSTLEIQRTEQGDSAMYLCASSQGTDTYNEQFFGPGTRLTVL.

This chain connects TRBV29-1 to TRBJ1-5; possible D gene TRBD1, 5 bases. Germline assignment: CDR1 SQVTM and CDR2 ANQGSEA. V was clipped by 4 bases and J by 5 bases, with 12 bases between them. The CDR3 contains 13 residues. The CDR3 sequence: CSVGGQGDQPQHF. The CDR3 nucleotides read TGCAGCGTTGGAGGGCAGGGAGATCAGCCCCAGCATTTT.

J is TRBJ2-5 and V is TRBV19; possibly TRBD1 for D (6 bases). Between the trimmed V and J ends, which lost 1 base and 4 bases, there was a span of 13 bases. The CDR3 consists of 15 residues. Germline lookup yields CDR1 LNHDA and CDR2 SQIVND (reference sequence). CDR3 sequence reads: CASSIAGARGETQYF. DNA of the CDR3: TGTGCCAGTAGTATAGCAGGGGCGAGAGGAGAGACCCAGTACTTC.

The rearrangement links TRBV7-9 to TRBJ1-5; 7 bases line up with TRBD1. CDR1 is SEHNR, CDR2 FQNEAQ, per germline (reference sequence). The J segment lost 2 bases and the V segment lost 1 base, leaving 2 bases of the junction unmatched. This CDR3 has 15 amino acids. The CDR3 sequence is CASSLDGQGNQPQHF. For the CDR3, the DNA is TGTGCCAGCAGCTTAGATGGACAGGGCAATCAGCCCCAGCATTTT. Full variable domain (missing parts from reference TRBV7-9 and TRBJ1-5): DTGVSQNPRHKITKRGQNVTFRCDPISEHNRLYWYRQTLGQGPEFLTYFQNEAQLEKSRLLSDRFSAERPKGSFSTLEIQRTEQGDSAMYLCASSLDGQGNQPQHFGDGTRLSIL.

The chain carries TRBV29-1 and TRBJ2-4; 8 bases are shared with TRBD1. This CDR3 region has 14 residues. The germline gives CDR1 SQVTM, CDR2 ANQGSEA. After removal of 3 bases from V and 6 bases from J, the junction contained 7 bases not matched to a gene. The DNA for the CDR3 is TGCAGCGTTGAGGTCAGGGGGCAAGGAAACATTCAGTACTTC. Translation gives CSVEVRGQGNIQYF.

This clonotype was seen a few times. The chain links TRBV27 to TRBJ2-7; D gene uncertain. V was pared by 2 bases and J by 3 bases, with 8 bases between. The CDR3 has 13 amino acids. Germline V lookup: CDR1 MNHEY, CDR2 SMNVEV (reference sequence). CDR3 DNA sequence: TGTGCCAGCAGTTTAAACGGTTACTACGAGCAGTACTTC. The encoded protein is CASSLNGYYEQYF.

This clonotype occurred many times. J is TRBJ2-7 and V is TRBV12-3 or TRBV12-4; tentatively, D is TRBD1 or TRBD2 (5 bases each). Trimming removed 4 bases at V and 3 bases at J, with 13 bases between. The CDR3 is 14 residues long. The CDR3 is CASSSQGTNYEQYF. In DNA, the CDR3 is TGTGCCAGCAGTTCCCAAGGGACCAACTACGAGCAGTACTTC.

Ten or more counts support this clonotype. The V gene is TRBV28, the J gene TRBJ1-1; D remains unclear. CDR1 MDHEN and CDR2 SYDVKM come from the germline V gene. V was trimmed by 6 bases and J by 1 base, leaving 12 bases between them. The CDR3 sequence is 14 residues long. The CDR3 coding sequence is TGTGCCAGCAGCGAGGCGCCGACGAACACTGAAGCTTTCTTT. Encoded protein: CASSEAPTNTEAFF.

This clonotype was recorded at least ten times. V usage is TRBV7-9 and J usage is TRBJ2-7; the match to TRBD1 covers 7 bases. From germline, CDR1 is SEHNR and CDR2 FQNEAQ (reference sequence). Trimming at V came to 5 bases and at J to 1 base, leaving 5 bases not matched to a gene. This CDR3 region has 14 residues. In DNA, the CDR3 is TGTGCCAGCAGCACCCGGGACAGTTCCTACGAGCAGTACTTC. As protein: CASSTRDSSYEQYF.

This clonotype was observed a handful of times. This chain joins TRBV4-1 and TRBJ2-1, with D perhaps TRBD2 (6 bases). This CDR3 comprises 14 residues. Between the trimmed V and J ends, which lost 5 bases and 4 bases, there was a span of 12 bases. The germline gives CDR1 MGHRA, CDR2 YSYEKL. The CDR3 protein is CASSFGTFYNEQFF. DNA for the CDR3: TGCGCCAGCAGCTTCGGGACTTTTTACAATGAGCAGTTCTTC.

The V gene is TRBV9, the J gene TRBJ1-2; D is possibly TRBD1 (5 bases). V lost 2 bases and J lost 4, with 12 bases in between. Germline-derived CDR1 and CDR2 are SGDLS and YYNGEE. The CDR3 sequence is 14 residues long. The CDR3 DNA reads as TGTGCCAGCAGCGTTTACGACGGGGGCTATGGCTACACCTTC. It codes for CASSVYDGGYGYTF.

This clonotype was observed at least ten times. This chain joins TRBV7-2 and TRBJ2-7; 10 bases fit TRBD2. V dropped 5 bases and J dropped 0; count of bases not matched to a gene: 13. CDR1 SGHTA and CDR2 FQGNSA come from the germline V gene. This CDR3 contains 18 residues. The DNA of the CDR3 is TGTGCCAGCAGCATTCGGACTAGCGGAAGCTCCAGCTCCTACGAGCAGTACTTC. This translates into CASSIRTSGSSSSYEQYF. Full variable domain (missing parts from reference TRBV7-2 and TRBJ2-7): GAGVSQSPSNKVTEKGKDVELRCDPISGHTALYWYRQSLGQGLEFLIYFQGNSAPDKSGLPSDRFSAERTGGSVSTLTIQRTQQEDSAVYLCASSIRTSGSSSSYEQYFGPGTRLTVT.

The chain is built from TRBV27 and TRBJ1-1, with 7 bases matching TRBD1. The CDR3 is 11 amino acids. J was trimmed by 10 bases and V by 6 bases; bases with no gene match: 5. Germline V CDR1 and CDR2: MNHEY, SMNVEV (reference sequence). The DNA of the CDR3 is TGTGCCAGCAGCACCGGGACAGCAGCTTTCTTT. It translates to CASSTGTAAFF.

This clonotype was picked up a small number of times. The V and J genes are TRBV14 and TRBJ2-2; the match to TRBD1 covers 7 bases. J was trimmed by 6 bases and V by 0 bases; bases with no gene match: 4. The CDR3 is 15 amino acids. CDR1 is SGHDN, CDR2 FVKESK, per germline. CDR3 DNA sequence: TGTGCCAGCAGCCAAGAGAACAGGGGACCCGGGGAGCTGTTTTTT. Residues: CASSQENRGPGELFF.

This chain joins TRBV14 and TRBJ2-1; TRBD2 might be the D (5 bases). V lost 1 base and J 7 bases, leaving 8 bases between the germline ends. This CDR3 is built from 13 residues. Germline V lookup: CDR1 SGHDN, CDR2 FVKESK. CDR3 sequence reads: CASSQVVANEQFF. CDR3 in DNA: TGTGCCAGCAGCCAAGTGGTAGCGAATGAGCAGTTCTTC. Full variable domain (missing parts from reference TRBV14 and TRBJ2-1): EAGVTQFPSHSVIEKGQTVTLRCDPISGHDNLYWYRRVMGKEIKFLLHFVKESKQDESGMPNNRFLAERTGGTYSTLKVQPAELEDSGVYFCASSQVVANEQFFGPGTRLTVL.

This clonotype was counted ten times or more. This chain joins TRBV7-2 and TRBJ2-3; 10 nucleotides match TRBD1. The ends lost 0 bases at V and 4 bases at J; junction bases unmatched: 4. The CDR3 sequence is 16 residues long. Germline V gives CDR1 SGHTA, CDR2 FQGNSA. The CDR3, as DNA: TGTGCCAGCAGCTTAGCGGACAGGGGGGCGGCAGATACGCAGTATTTT. Translated: CASSLADRGAADTQYF.

Comments on this clonotype: A much larger clone lies one base from this, so it may be a read error. The V call is TRBV28, the J call TRBJ2-6, with D perhaps TRBD1 or TRBD2 (5 bases each). The V gene's germline CDR1 is MDHEN and CDR2 SYDVKM. The CDR3 has 16 amino acids. Trimming pared 7 bases from V and 2 bases from J, leaving 15 bases between. The CDR3 coding sequence is TGTGCCAGCAATCCCGGGGCCGAGACTGGGGCCAACGTCCTGACTTTC. Translating gives CASNPGAETGANVLTF. Drawing the rest from reference TRBV28 and TRBJ2-6, the complete variable domain is DVKVTQSSRYLVKRTGEKVFLECVQDMDHENMFWYRQDPGLGLRLIYFSYDVKMKEKGDIPEGYSVSREKKERFSLILESASTNQTSMYLCASNPGAETGANVLTFGAGSRLTVL.

A few counts support this clonotype. The chain recombines TRBV9 with TRBJ2-1; D remains ambiguous. This CDR3 has 12 amino acids. CDR1 SGDLS and CDR2 YYNGEE come from the germline V gene. V gave up 0 bases and J gave up 8 bases, with 6 bases separating them. The CDR3 DNA is TGTGCCAGCAGCGTAGATGGCGATGAGCAGTTCTTC. Translating gives CASSVDGDEQFF. Full variable domain (remainder filled in from reference TRBV9 and TRBJ2-1): DSGVTQTPKHLITATGQRVTLRCSPRSGDLSVYWYQQSLDQGLQFLIQYYNGEERAKGNILERFSAQQFPDLHSELNLSSLELGDSALYFCASSVDGDEQFFGPGTRLTVL.

This clonotype appeared many times. The V gene is TRBV12-5, the J gene TRBJ2-3; TRBD2 matches at 10 bases. The CDR3 has 17 residues. Germline CDR1 is LGHNT and CDR2 is FRNRAP. Trimming cost V 6 bases and J 1 base; bases outside gene matches: 10. CDR3 nucleotide sequence: TGTGCTAGTGGAGACCTCCTAGCGGGGGATCGCACAGATACGCAGTATTTT. The encoded protein is CASGDLLAGDRTDTQYF.

A few counts support this clonotype. This chain uses TRBV7-9 with TRBJ1-1, with D possibly being TRBD1 (6 bases). This CDR3 is built from 19 residues. V lost 6 bases and J lost 1, with 27 bases in between. CDR1 is SEHNR, CDR2 FQNEAQ, per germline (reference sequence). In nucleotides, the CDR3 is TGTGCCAGCAGAAGCTTACGTGGGATAGGTAGGGGGAGGAACACTGAAGCTTTCTTT. It specifies CASRSLRGIGRGRNTEAFF.

This clonotype was seen only a few times. The chain combines TRBV3-1 with TRBJ2-3; 9 positions agree with TRBD1. Germline V lookup: CDR1 LGHDT, CDR2 YNNKEL (reference sequence). Trimming cost V 4 bases and J 4 bases; bases outside gene matches: 12. The CDR3 is 17 residues long. The CDR3 is CASSPVWGQGPADTQYF. Here the CDR3 DNA reads TGTGCCAGCAGCCCTGTTTGGGGACAGGGCCCCGCAGATACGCAGTATTTT.